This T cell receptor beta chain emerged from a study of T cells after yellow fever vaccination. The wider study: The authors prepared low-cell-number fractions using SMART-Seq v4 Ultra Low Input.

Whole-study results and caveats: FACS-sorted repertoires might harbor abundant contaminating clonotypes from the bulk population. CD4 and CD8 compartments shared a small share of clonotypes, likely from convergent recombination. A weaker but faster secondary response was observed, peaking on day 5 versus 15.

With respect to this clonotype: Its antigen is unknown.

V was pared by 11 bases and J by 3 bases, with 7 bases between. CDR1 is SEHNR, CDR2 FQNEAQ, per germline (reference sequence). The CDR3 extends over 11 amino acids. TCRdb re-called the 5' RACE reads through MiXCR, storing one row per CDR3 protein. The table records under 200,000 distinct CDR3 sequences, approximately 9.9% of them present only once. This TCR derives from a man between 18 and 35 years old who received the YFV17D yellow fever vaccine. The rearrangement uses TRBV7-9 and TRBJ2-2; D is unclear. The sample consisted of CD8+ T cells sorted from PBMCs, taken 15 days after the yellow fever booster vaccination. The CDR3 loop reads CAVIDTGELFF. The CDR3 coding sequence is TGTGCCGTAATCGACACCGGGGAGCTGTTTTTT.